This entry is about one TCR beta chain. Its antigen is currently unknown. The source of the sample is a study of T cell responses to AZD1222 COVID-19 vaccine. The CDR3 is 13 amino acids. Germline lookup yields CDR1 MNHNY and CDR2 SVGAGI (reference sequence). V dropped 2 bases and J dropped 2 bases, with 7 bases sitting between them. Analyses pooled second doses at about 4 or about 12 weeks. Study-level results: Females outnumbered males among donors, who were mostly white British; clonal diversity was possibly underestimated. With dominance at 160-218 and 743-854, vaccine-associated CD4 TCRs spanned spike.

Some clones are missing from TCRdb's copy, which holds only in-frame ones; the method was immunoSEQ multiplex PCR. The sample lists about 82,000 clones; approximately 85% were seen once. The sample here was peripheral blood, taken 28 days after the second AZD1222 dose. The source of this sequence is an adult who received the AZD1222 COVID-19 vaccine. The chain is built from TRBV6-6 and TRBJ2-7; the D is unclear. This chain's CDR3 is CASSYLDTYEQYV. The DNA of the CDR3 is TGTGCCAGCAGTTACCTCGACACCTACGAGCAGTACGTC.